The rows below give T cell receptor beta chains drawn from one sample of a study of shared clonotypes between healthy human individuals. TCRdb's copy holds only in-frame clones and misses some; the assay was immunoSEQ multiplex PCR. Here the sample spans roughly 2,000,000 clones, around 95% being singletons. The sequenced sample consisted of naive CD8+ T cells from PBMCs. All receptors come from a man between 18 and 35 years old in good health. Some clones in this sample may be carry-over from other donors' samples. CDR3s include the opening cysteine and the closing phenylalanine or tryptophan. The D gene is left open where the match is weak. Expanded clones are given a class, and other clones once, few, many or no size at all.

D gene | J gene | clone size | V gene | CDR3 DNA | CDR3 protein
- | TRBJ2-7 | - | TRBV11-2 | TGTGCCAGCAGCTTAATGGGGTCGGACGAGCAGTACTTC | CASSLMGSDEQYF
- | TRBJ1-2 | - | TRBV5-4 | TGTGCCAGCAGTTCCCACCCCGGGGATAGGTGGGGTGGCTACACCTTC | CASSSHPGDRWGGYTF
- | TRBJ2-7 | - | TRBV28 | TGTGCCAGCAGTTCCCGGTCGGCTGTGGCCTACGAGCAGTACTTC | CASSSRSAVAYEQYF
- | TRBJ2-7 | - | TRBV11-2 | TGTGCCAGCAGCCTTCAGGGCGAGCAGTACTTC | CASSLQGEQYF
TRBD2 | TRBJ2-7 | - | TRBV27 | TGTGCCAGCCAAAAACTAGCGGGAGGCTCCTACGAGCAGTACTTC | CASQKLAGGSYEQYF
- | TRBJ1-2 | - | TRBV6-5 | TGTGCCAGCAGTCCGGGACGGGACTATGGCTACACCTTC | CASSPGRDYGYTF
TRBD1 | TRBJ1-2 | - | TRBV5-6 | TGTGCCAGCAGCTACTACGGGACAGGGTACACCTTC | CASSYYGTGYTF
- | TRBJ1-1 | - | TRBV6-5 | TGTGCCAGCAGTATATACAGCGACACTGAAGCTTTCTTT | CASSIYSDTEAFF
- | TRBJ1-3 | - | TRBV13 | TGTGCCAGCAGCTTAGTCGACATAGCCTCTGGAAACACCATATATTTT | CASSLVDIASGNTIYF
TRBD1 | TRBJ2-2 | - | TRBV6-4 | TGTGCCAGCAGTGAATTTCTTAATACAGGGGGCAGGACCGGGGAGCTGTTTTTT | CASSEFLNTGGRTGELFF
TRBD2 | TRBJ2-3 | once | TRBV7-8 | TGTGCCAGCAGCCCGGCTCCAGCGGGGGCTAGCACAGATACGCAGTATTTT | CASSPAPAGASTDTQYF
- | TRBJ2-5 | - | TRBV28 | TGTGCCAGCAGTTTAATATCCAACGGGGAGACCCAGTACTTC | CASSLISNGETQYF
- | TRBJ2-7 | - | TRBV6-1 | TGTGCCAGCAGTGACCGGTGGGCGGCCTACGAGCAGTACTTC | CASSDRWAAYEQYF
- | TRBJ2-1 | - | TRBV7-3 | TGTGCCAGCAGCTTGGGGAGGTACAATGAGCAGTTCTTC | CASSLGRYNEQFF
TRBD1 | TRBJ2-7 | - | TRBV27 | TGTGCCAGCAGTCCCCACCGGACAGGGTTGAACGAGCAGTACTTC | CASSPHRTGLNEQYF
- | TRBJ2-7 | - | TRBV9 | TGTGCCAGCAGCGCCAGTATAAGGGGGAGCGGCGAGCAGTACTTC | CASSASIRGSGEQYF
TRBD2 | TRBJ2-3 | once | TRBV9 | TGTGCCAGCAGCGTAGGAGCGGGGAGCACAGATACGCAGTATTTT | CASSVGAGSTDTQYF
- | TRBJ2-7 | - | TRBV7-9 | TGTGCCAGCAGCTCCCGGGACTCCTTGGAGCAGTACTTC | CASSSRDSLEQYF
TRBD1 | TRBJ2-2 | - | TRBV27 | TGTGCCAGCTGCCGGGGTGGGCCAGGGACAGGGGGCACCGGGGAGCTGTTTTTT | CASCRGGPGTGGTGELFF
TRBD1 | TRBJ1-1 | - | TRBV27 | TGTGCCAGCAGTTCCCACAGGGGGCGGACTGAAGCTTTCTTT | CASSSHRGRTEAFF
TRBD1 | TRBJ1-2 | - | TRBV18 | TGTGCCAGCTCACCCACCGAATTTGATAGGACAGGGAACCCCGCTGGGGGCTACACCTTC | CASSPTEFDRTGNPAGGYTF
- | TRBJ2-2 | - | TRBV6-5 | TGTGCCAGCAGGGTGGCGAACACCGGGGAGCTGTTTTTT | CASRVANTGELFF
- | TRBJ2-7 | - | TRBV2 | TGTGCCAGCAGTGATAAGGGGGGCCTTTCCTACGAGCAGTACTTC | CASSDKGGLSYEQYF
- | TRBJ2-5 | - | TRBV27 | TGTGCCAGCAGTTTAAGGTCAGCCCAAGAGACCCAGTACTTC | CASSLRSAQETQYF
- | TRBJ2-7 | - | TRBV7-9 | TGTGCCAGCAGCTTAGCGGGTTGGGAGCAGTACTTC | CASSLAGWEQYF
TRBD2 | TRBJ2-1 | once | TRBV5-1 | TGCGCCAGCAGCTCACTACAGACTAGCGGGAGTATCGGCGATGAGCAGTTCTTC | CASSSLQTSGSIGDEQFF
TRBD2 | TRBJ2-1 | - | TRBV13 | TGTGCCAGCAGCCCGACCCGGGGCGGGAGATACAATGAGCAGTTCTTC | CASSPTRGGRYNEQFF
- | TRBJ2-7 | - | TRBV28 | TGTGCCAGCAGTTTATTCGGGGGATTGCCCTACGAGCAGTACTTC | CASSLFGGLPYEQYF
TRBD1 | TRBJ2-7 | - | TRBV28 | TGTGCCAGCCGTGGGACAGAGTCCTACGAGCAGTACTTC | CASRGTESYEQYF
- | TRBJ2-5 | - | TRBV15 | TGTGCCACCAGCAATCCTCGGGCGCAAGAGACCCAGTACTTC | CATSNPRAQETQYF
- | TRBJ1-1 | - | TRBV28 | TGTGCCAGCAGTGCCCTTTCGGGGGTCGGGATGAACACTGAAGCTTTCTTT | CASSALSGVGMNTEAFF
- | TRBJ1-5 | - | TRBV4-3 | TGCGCCAGCAGCCAAGATTTCGGGGGCGTTCGGCCCCAGCATTTT | CASSQDFGGVRPQHF
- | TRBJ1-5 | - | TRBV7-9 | TGTGCCAGCAGCGCTGAGCGGAATCAGCCCCAGCATTTT | CASSAERNQPQHF
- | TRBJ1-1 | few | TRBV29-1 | TGCAGCGTTCCAGGGGTCGCTGAAGCTTTCTTT | CSVPGVAEAFF
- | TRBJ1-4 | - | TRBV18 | TGTGCCAGCTCCCCAGGAGCGAGGGAAAAACTGTTTTTT | CASSPGAREKLFF
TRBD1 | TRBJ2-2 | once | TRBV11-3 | TGTGCCAGCAGCAAAGGACAGGTGGTAACCGGGGAGCTGTTTTTT | CASSKGQVVTGELFF
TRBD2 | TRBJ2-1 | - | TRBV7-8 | TGTGCCAGCAGCAAGCCGGGACTAGCGGACTTCAATGAGCAGTTCTTC | CASSKPGLADFNEQFF
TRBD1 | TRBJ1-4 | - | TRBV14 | TGTGCCAGCAGCCTAAGACAGGGACGAAATGAAAAACTGTTTTTT | CASSLRQGRNEKLFF
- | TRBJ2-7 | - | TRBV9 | TGTGCCAGCAGCATAGACGGGGTTGCCTACGAGCAGTACTTC | CASSIDGVAYEQYF
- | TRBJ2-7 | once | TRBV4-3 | TGCGCCAGCAGCCAAGGGGCAGTCTCCTACGAGCAGTACTTC | CASSQGAVSYEQYF
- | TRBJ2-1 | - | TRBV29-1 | TGCAGTTATTTTGGGGCATACAATGAGCAGTTCTTC | CSYFGAYNEQFF
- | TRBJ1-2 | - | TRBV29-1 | TGCAGCGCCGTTGAACAGTATGGCTACACCTTC | CSAVEQYGYTF
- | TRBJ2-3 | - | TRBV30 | TGTGCCTGGAGTGTAGGGGTAAAGGAGTTAGATACGCAGTATTTT | CAWSVGVKELDTQYF
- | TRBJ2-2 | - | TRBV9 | TGTGCCAGCAGGGGGGGCCTAGCGGCCGACACCGGGGAGCTGTTTTTT | CASRGGLAADTGELFF
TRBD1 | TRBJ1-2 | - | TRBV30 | TGTGCCTGGATGGGGACAGTATATGGCTACACCTTC | CAWMGTVYGYTF
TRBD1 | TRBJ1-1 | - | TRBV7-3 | TGTGCCAGCAGCGCCCGGGACAGGGTCACTGAAGCTTTCTTT | CASSARDRVTEAFF